The 30 T cell receptor beta chains in this list originate from one sample, sequenced in a study of tissue T cells after allogeneic stem cell transplantation. Produced via immunoSEQ multiplex PCR; TCRdb's table is partial and in-frame only. Of 25,000 to 30,000 clones listed, less than 90% are singletons. The material sequenced was blood, taken before transplantation. These receptors all come from a woman aged 18 to 55 who later had graft-versus-host disease after an allogeneic stem cell transplant.

J is TRBJ2-7 and V is TRBV27; D unresolved. The CDR3 is 16 amino acids. V was trimmed by 2 bases and J by 1 base, leaving 15 bases between them. Germline lookup yields CDR1 MNHEY and CDR2 SMNVEV (reference sequence). CDR3 loop: CASSLGRPTRSYEQYF. The CDR3, as DNA: TGTGCCAGCAGTTTAGGCAGGCCCACGCGATCCTACGAGCAGTACTTC.

V usage is TRBV5-1 and J usage is TRBJ2-7; the match to TRBD2 covers 10 bases. V was pared by 5 bases and J by 4 bases, with 21 bases of the junction left unmatched. This CDR3 is built from 19 residues. The V gene's germline CDR1 is SGHRS and CDR2 YFSETQ. The CDR3 bases are TGCGCCAGCAGGACACAGGGGGGAAGTTCTAGCGGGAGTGGGTACGAGCAGTACTTC. Amino acids: CASRTQGGSSSGSGYEQYF.

This sequence joins TRBV9 and TRBJ1-1; TRBD1 aligns across 8 bases. From germline, CDR1 is SGDLS and CDR2 YYNGEE. CDR3 length: 18 amino acids. Trimming took 4 bases from V and 0 from J; bases not matched to a gene: 14. The CDR3 DNA is TGTGCCAGCAGCAAGAGCTTTCAGGGGGCCTTAGTGAACACTGAAGCTTTCTTT. Its protein product is CASSKSFQGALVNTEAFF.

V gene TRBV30 combines with J gene TRBJ1-2, with 9 bases matching TRBD1. The germline V gene has CDR1 GTSNPN and CDR2 SVGIG (reference sequence). The V gene end was trimmed by 0 bases and the J gene end by 0 bases; junction bases not matched to a gene: 2. This CDR3 comprises 15 residues. CDR3 sequence reads: CAWSVWTGANYGYTF. The CDR3 coding sequence is TGTGCCTGGAGTGTTTGGACAGGGGCTAACTATGGCTACACCTTC.

This chain's CDR3 is CASSWLGQGRSYGYTF. The CDR3 region has the DNA TGTGCCAGCAGCTGGCTCGGACAGGGGAGATCCTATGGCTACACCTTC. This chain joins TRBV5-6 and TRBJ1-2, with 9 bases identical to TRBD1. Germline-derived CDR1 and CDR2 are SGHDT and YYEEEE. V was clipped by 3 bases and J by 4 bases; unmatched bases: 10. The CDR3 loop spans 16 amino acids.

V gene TRBV30 combines with J gene TRBJ1-1; tentative D call: TRBD1 (6 bases). Germline assignment: CDR1 GTSNPN and CDR2 SVGIG (reference sequence). The V end lost 2 bases, the J end lost 0 bases, and 7 bases lay between the germline ends. The CDR3 is 13 residues long. The CDR3 is CAWSTGMNTEAFF. CDR3 sequence (DNA): TGTGCCTGGAGTACAGGGATGAACACTGAAGCTTTCTTT. Complete variable domain (other parts from reference TRBV30 and TRBJ1-1): SQTIHQWPATLVQPVGSPLSLECTVEGTSNPNLYWYRQAAGRGLQLLFYSVGIGQISSEVPQNLSASRPQDRQFILSSKKLLLSDSGFYLCAWSTGMNTEAFFGQGTRLTVV.

The chain couples TRBV7-9 to TRBJ2-7; possibly TRBD2 for D (5 bases). The CDR3 extends over 13 amino acids. Germline loops: CDR1 SEHNR, CDR2 FQNEAQ (reference sequence). Between the trimmed V and J ends, which lost 6 bases and 8 bases, there was a span of 17 bases. CDR3 in amino acids: CASSSGGLEKQYF. In DNA form, the CDR3 reads TGTGCCAGCAGTTCAGGAGGTCTCGAAAAGCAGTACTTC.

The chain employs TRBV3-1 (or the pseudogene TRBV3-2) and TRBJ2-2, with D maybe TRBD1 (6 bases). Germline loops: CDR1 LGHDT, CDR2 YNNKEL (reference sequence). Trimming left V 4 bases short and J 13 bases short, with 13 bases between. The CDR3 contains 12 residues. The CDR3 bases are TGTGCCAGCAGCCTTAGGACAGAAAGGCTGTTTTTT. Residues: CASSLRTERLFF.

In DNA, the CDR3 is TGTGCCAGCAGCTTAGAACGGGGGAAGGATAATGAGCAGTTCTTC. This gives the protein CASSLERGKDNEQFF. The chain carries TRBV7-2 and TRBJ2-1, with a weak D call TRBD2 (6 bases). This CDR3 region has 15 residues. CDR1 is SGHTA, CDR2 FQGNSA, per germline. V gave up 1 base and J gave up 7 bases, with 14 bases separating them.

The V call is TRBV24-1, the J call TRBJ2-7; 10 positions agree with TRBD1. In germline, CDR1 is KGHDR, CDR2 SFDVKD. CDR3 length equals 13 residues. The V and J ends lost 7 bases and 3 bases, in that order; junction bases with no gene match: 2. The CDR3 loop reads CATSRDRGYEQYF. DNA of the CDR3: TGTGCCACCAGCCGGGACAGGGGCTACGAGCAGTACTTC.

The CDR3 is CASHQLWGGYTF. The CDR3 nucleotides read TGTGCCAGCCATCAATTGTGGGGCGGCTACACCTTC. V gene TRBV28 combines with J gene TRBJ1-2, with TRBD1 as a possible D gene (5 bases). Germline CDR1 MDHEN, CDR2 SYDVKM. This CDR3 contains 12 residues. V was pared by 8 bases and J by 8 bases, with 15 bases between.

The rearrangement joins TRBV6-2 or TRBV6-3 to TRBJ2-7; 8 nucleotides agree with TRBD1. V shed 0 bases and J 1 base; nucleotides not matched to a gene: 5. This CDR3 spans 16 amino acids. CDR1 is MNHEY, CDR2 SVGEGT, per germline. In nucleotides, the CDR3 is TGTGCCAGCAGTTACTCCAGGGGGCTTGGGTCCTACGAGCAGTACTTC. This gives the protein CASSYSRGLGSYEQYF.

The chain joins TRBV5-1 to TRBJ1-6, with D uncertain. Germline CDR1 and CDR2: SGHRS and YFSETQ. V lost 1 base and J lost 5, with 16 bases in between. CDR3 length equals 17 residues. The CDR3 nucleotides read TGCGCCAGCAGCTTGATCCCCGCAGGACGAAATAATTCACCCCTCCACTTT. It encodes CASSLIPAGRNNSPLHF. The whole variable domain, filled in from reference TRBV5-1 and TRBJ1-6, reads KAGVTQTPRYLIKTRGQQVTLSCSPISGHRSVSWYQQTPGQGLQFLFEYFSETQRNKGNFPGRFSGRQFSNSRSEMNVSTLELGDSALYLCASSLIPAGRNNSPLHFGNGTRLTVT.

The chain carries TRBV19 and TRBJ2-5, with D uncertain. Germline V gene sequence: CDR1 LNHDA, CDR2 SQIVND (reference sequence). The CDR3 is made up of 12 amino acids. Between the trimmed V and J ends, which lost 5 bases and 2 bases, there was a span of 6 bases. The CDR3 DNA follows: TGTGCCAGTAGTGGGTTACAAGAGACCCAGTACTTC. It specifies CASSGLQETQYF.

This chain joins TRBV18 and TRBJ2-1; the D is unclear. Per the germline V gene, CDR1 is KGHSH and CDR2 is LQKENI. V shed 3 bases and J shed 5 bases, with 14 bases lying between them. The CDR3 has 15 residues. The CDR3 region has the DNA TGTGCCAGCTCACCCCGGGCCTCCTTTGACAATGAGCAGTTCTTC. Protein: CASSPRASFDNEQFF.

The genes are TRBV30 and TRBJ2-3; 8 bases line up with TRBD1. V lost 7 bases, J lost 3 bases, and 3 bases stayed unmatched. Looked up from germline, CDR1 is GTSNPN and CDR2 is SVGIG (reference sequence). This CDR3 comprises 12 residues. CDR3 DNA sequence: TGTGCCTACGGACAGGGTACAGATACGCAGTATTTT. Residues: CAYGQGTDTQYF.

CDR3 residues: CASSLGRSGELFF. The CDR3 DNA sequence: TGTGCCAGCAGCTTAGGAAGGTCCGGGGAGCTGTTTTTT. J is TRBJ2-2 and V is TRBV11-1, with unresolved D. Germline lookup yields CDR1 SGHAT and CDR2 FQDESV (reference sequence). The V gene lost 1 base and the J gene lost 6 bases, with 6 bases spanning the gap. The CDR3 has 13 amino acids.

CDR3 region: CASSSPTSGGLDEQFF. In nucleotides, the CDR3 is TGTGCCAGCAGCTCCCCGACTAGCGGGGGGTTAGATGAGCAGTTCTTC. The chain is built from TRBV13 and TRBJ2-1; TRBD2 aligns across 13 bases. The CDR3 is made up of 16 amino acids. After removal of 4 bases from V and 8 bases from J, the junction contained 8 bases not matched to a gene. Germline-derived CDR1 and CDR2 are PRHDT and FYEKMQ (reference sequence).

This chain uses TRBV19 with TRBJ1-3; D remains unclear. The V end was cut by 6 bases, the J end by 2 bases, with 11 bases between. Germline-derived CDR1 and CDR2 are LNHDA and SQIVND (reference sequence). The CDR3 contains 14 residues. The CDR3 DNA reads TGTGCCAGTAGCGATTCTCTAACTGGAAACACCATATATTTT. Protein: CASSDSLTGNTIYF. The whole variable domain, remainder taken from reference TRBV19 and TRBJ1-3, is DGGITQSPKYLFRKEGQNVTLSCEQNLNHDAMYWYRQDPGQGLRLIYYSQIVNDFQKGDIAEGYSVSREKKESFPLTVTSAQKNPTAFYLCASSDSLTGNTIYFGEGSWLTVV.

J is TRBJ1-1 and V is TRBV27, with 8 bases matching TRBD1. V shed 6 bases and J 7 bases; nucleotides not matched to a gene: 10. This CDR3 spans 14 amino acids. Germline assignment: CDR1 MNHEY and CDR2 SMNVEV (reference sequence). This chain's CDR3 is CASRTQGARGEAFF. The CDR3 bases are TGTGCCAGCAGGACCCAGGGGGCGCGGGGTGAAGCTTTCTTT.

J is TRBJ2-7 and V is TRBV6-2 or TRBV6-3; 7 positions agree with TRBD2. There are 14 residues in the CDR3. V was pared by 5 bases and J by 0 bases, with 4 bases of the junction left unmatched. CDR1 is MNHEY, CDR2 SVGEGT, per germline. CDR3 sequence: CASSKRGPSYEQYF. The CDR3 region has the DNA TGTGCCAGCAGTAAGCGGGGACCCTCCTACGAGCAGTACTTC.

This clone came up once. V usage is TRBV20-1 and J usage is TRBJ1-2; a possible D gene is TRBD1 (5 bases). Trimming removed 4 bases from V and 6 bases from J, with 9 bases in between. Germline lookup yields CDR1 DFQATT and CDR2 SNEGSKA (reference sequence). The CDR3 runs to 11 residues. CDR3 sequence reads: CSANRDDGYTF. The DNA of the CDR3 is TGCAGTGCTAACCGGGACGATGGCTACACCTTC.

CDR3 sequence: CASSYVAGPTNTEAFF. For the CDR3, the DNA is TGTGCCAGCAGTTACGTTGCAGGGCCTACGAACACTGAAGCTTTCTTT. The chain uses TRBV6-2 or TRBV6-3 and TRBJ1-1; maybe TRBD1 (5 bases). V was trimmed by 2 bases and J by 1 base, leaving 14 bases between them. This CDR3 has 16 residues. Germline lookup yields CDR1 MNHEY and CDR2 SVGEGT.

The chain joins TRBV7-8 to TRBJ2-5; D is ambiguous. V was pared by 5 bases and J by 0 bases, with 1 base between. CDR3 length equals 11 residues. Germline V lookup: CDR1 SGHVS, CDR2 FQNEAQ. The CDR3 nucleotides read TGTGCCAGCAGCCACCAAGAGACCCAGTACTTC. It encodes CASSHQETQYF.

This clone was detected only a few times. This chain connects TRBV5-1 to TRBJ2-1, with 15 bases lining up with TRBD2. CDR3 length equals 19 residues. Germline CDR1 and CDR2: SGHRS and YFSETQ. V trimming: 5 bases; J trimming: 2 bases; junction bases outside the gene matches: 11. DNA of the CDR3: TGCGCCAGCAGACTGTCTGGGACTAGCGGGGGGTCAACCTACAATGAGCAGTTCTTC. Translated, it gives CASRLSGTSGGSTYNEQFF.

The chain joins TRBV18 to TRBJ2-1; TRBD1 is a possible D gene (5 bases). Between the trimmed V and J ends, which lost 5 bases and 0 bases, there was a span of 20 bases. Germline assignment: CDR1 KGHSH and CDR2 LQKENI. This CDR3 is 18 amino acids long. The CDR3 DNA reads TGTGCCAGCTCAAGTATGGGTACAGGAACAACCTCCTACAATGAGCAGTTCTTC. Translation: CASSSMGTGTTSYNEQFF. The complete variable domain, with remaining parts taken from reference TRBV18 and TRBJ2-1, reads NAGVMQNPRHLVRRRGQEARLRCSPMKGHSHVYWYRQLPEEGLKFMVYLQKENIIDESGMPKERFSAEFPKEGPSILRIQQVVRGDSAAYFCASSSMGTGTTSYNEQFFGPGTRLTVL.

This clone was seen a few times. The chain carries TRBV2 and TRBJ2-2; D gene uncertain. Between the trimmed V and J ends, which lost 3 bases and 5 bases, there was a span of 10 bases. Germline V gene lookup returns CDR1 SNHLY and CDR2 FYNNEI. CDR3 size: 14 residues. DNA of the CDR3: TGTGCCAGCAGTGATAGAGCCGGAACCGGGGAGCTGTTTTTT. It yields the protein CASSDRAGTGELFF.

This clone has a single count. The rearrangement joins TRBV23-1 to TRBJ1-4; D may be TRBD1 (6 bases). TRBV23-1 is designated an ORF whose function remains uncertain. The ends were cut back, 6 bases at V and 7 bases at J, with 18 bases in the middle. This CDR3 has 15 amino acids. In DNA form, the CDR3 reads TGCGCCAGCAGGTCACGCAGGGGCTCGTGTGAAAAACTGTTTTTT. Its protein product is CASRSRRGSCEKLFF.

Concerning this clone: One end of the junction fails to match germline, which may point to a read error. The chain links TRBV2 to TRBJ2-5; D tentatively reads TRBD1 or TRBD2 (6 bases each). Germline CDR1 and CDR2: SNHLY and FYNNEI. The CDR3 is made up of 11 amino acids. The CDR3 coding sequence is TGTGCCAGTCCCCCCCGGGGGCCGTTCCACTTC. This encodes CASPPRGPFHF.

The chain links TRBV19 to TRBJ2-1; 7 nucleotides align to TRBD2. The ends lost 5 bases at V and 8 bases at J; junction bases unmatched: 9. The CDR3 is 14 residues long. The V gene's germline CDR1 is LNHDA and CDR2 SQIVND (reference sequence). CDR3 nucleotide sequence: TGTGCCAGTAGTCCGGCGGGAGCTTCCTATGAGCAGTTCTTC. Protein sequence: CASSPAGASYEQFF.